Listed below are T cell receptor beta chains from one sample, sequenced in a study of CD8 T cells in Susac syndrome. TCRdb itself ran the immunoSEQ multiplex PCR reads through MiXCR, one entry per CDR3 protein. The data show approximately 300,000 distinct CDR3 sequences, 85% seen once. The sample consisted of CD8+ T cells from PBMCs. These receptors all stem from a human donor with multiple sclerosis. The CDR3 runs from the conserved cysteine through the conserved F or W. Each record gives: D gene, clone size, V gene, J gene, CDR3 DNA, CDR3 protein. The D gene is left open where the match is weak. A clone size is listed for some rows: how often the clone was seen (once, few, many), or a class if it is expanded.

d_gene: TRBD1; abundance: NA; v_gene: TRBV7-9; j_gene: TRBJ2-3; CDR3nt: TGTGCCAGCAGCTTTAACCTTGGACAGGGCACAGATACGCAGTATTTT; CDR3aa: CASSFNLGQGTDTQYF
d_gene: TRBD2; abundance: NA; v_gene: TRBV6-1; j_gene: TRBJ2-7; CDR3nt: TGTGCCAGCAGTGAAGGGGTCGGGACTAGCGCCCAGGAGCAGTACTTC; CDR3aa: CASSEGVGTSAQEQYF
d_gene: NA; abundance: NA; v_gene: TRBV4-3; j_gene: TRBJ1-4; CDR3nt: TGCGCCAGCAGCCGAGACGGTGCAACTAATGAAAAACTGTTTTTT; CDR3aa: CASSRDGATNEKLFF
d_gene: NA; abundance: once; v_gene: TRBV5-1; j_gene: TRBJ1-1; CDR3nt: TGCGCCAGCAGCTGGATGGGGTGGGCTGAAGCTTTCTTT; CDR3aa: CASSWMGWAEAFF
d_gene: NA; abundance: NA; v_gene: TRBV7-9; j_gene: TRBJ2-3; CDR3nt: TGTGCCGGCAGCTTATCCGAAGACGATACGCAGTATTTT; CDR3aa: CAGSLSEDDTQYF
d_gene: NA; abundance: NA; v_gene: TRBV7-8; j_gene: TRBJ2-7; CDR3nt: TGTGCCAGCAGCGCCAGGACAGATTCCTACGAGCAGTACTTC; CDR3aa: CASSARTDSYEQYF
d_gene: TRBD1; abundance: NA; v_gene: TRBV29-1; j_gene: TRBJ1-2; CDR3nt: TGCAGCGTTGAAGATCTCAGACAGGGGGATTGGGGCTACACCTTC; CDR3aa: CSVEDLRQGDWGYTF
d_gene: NA; abundance: NA; v_gene: TRBV12-3/TRBV12-4; j_gene: TRBJ1-1; CDR3nt: TGTGCCAGCAGTACCCCCAAGGGGCGGGATCGGGAAGCTTTCTTT; CDR3aa: CASSTPKGRDREAFF
d_gene: NA; abundance: NA; v_gene: TRBV7-2; j_gene: TRBJ2-7; CDR3nt: TGTGCCAGCAGCTTAGAGTTCAGGGGGGCAGGGGAGCAGTACTTC; CDR3aa: CASSLEFRGAGEQYF
d_gene: NA; abundance: NA; v_gene: TRBV28; j_gene: TRBJ2-1; CDR3nt: TGTGCCAGCAGAACCAGCCTCCTCCTGGGGAATGAGCAGTTCTTC; CDR3aa: CASRTSLLLGNEQFF
d_gene: NA; abundance: NA; v_gene: TRBV6-5; j_gene: TRBJ2-7; CDR3nt: TGTGCCAGCAGCAGACTAGGGAACTCCTACGAGCAGTACTTC; CDR3aa: CASSRLGNSYEQYF
d_gene: NA; abundance: NA; v_gene: TRBV19; j_gene: TRBJ1-5; CDR3nt: TGTGCCAGTAGTATGTTTGGCCCCGGAGGACCCCAGCATTTT; CDR3aa: CASSMFGPGGPQHF
d_gene: TRBD2; abundance: once; v_gene: TRBV9; j_gene: TRBJ2-3; CDR3nt: TGTGCCAGCAGCGTAGGGACTAGCAGAGGAGATACGCAGTATTTT; CDR3aa: CASSVGTSRGDTQYF
d_gene: NA; abundance: NA; v_gene: TRBV12-3/TRBV12-4; j_gene: TRBJ2-7; CDR3nt: TGTGCCAGCAGTCAGGGAATATACGAATCCGGTAGGGGGTACTTC; CDR3aa: CASSQGIYESGRGYF
d_gene: NA; abundance: NA; v_gene: TRBV5-1; j_gene: TRBJ1-2; CDR3nt: TGCGCCAGCAGCCCTGTCCCTGAGGGACCCGGGGATGGCTACACCTTC; CDR3aa: CASSPVPEGPGDGYTF
d_gene: TRBD2; abundance: NA; v_gene: TRBV19; j_gene: TRBJ2-7; CDR3nt: TGTGCCAGTAGTGTTCTAGCGGGCTGGGCCACCGACGAGCAGTACTTC; CDR3aa: CASSVLAGWATDEQYF
d_gene: TRBD2; abundance: few; v_gene: TRBV4-3; j_gene: TRBJ2-7; CDR3nt: TGCGCCAGCAGCCAAGATGGGGGAACTAGCGGGAGGCCCTACGAGCAGTACTTC; CDR3aa: CASSQDGGTSGRPYEQYF
d_gene: NA; abundance: NA; v_gene: TRBV27; j_gene: TRBJ2-1; CDR3nt: TGTGCCAGCACCCTGGGGGGACCGATCTACAATGAGCAGTTCTTC; CDR3aa: CASTLGGPIYNEQFF
d_gene: NA; abundance: NA; v_gene: TRBV4-1; j_gene: TRBJ2-3; CDR3nt: TGCGCCAGCAGCCAAGGGAGCAGTAGCACAGATACGCAGTATTTT; CDR3aa: CASSQGSSSTDTQYF
d_gene: NA; abundance: NA; v_gene: TRBV5-5; j_gene: TRBJ1-5; CDR3nt: TGTGCCAGCAGCTTAGAAGGAGGGCTGGGGCCCCAGCATTTT; CDR3aa: CASSLEGGLGPQHF
d_gene: NA; abundance: NA; v_gene: TRBV29-1; j_gene: TRBJ2-1; CDR3nt: TGCAGCGGGAAAGACAACCCCTCCTACAATGAGCAGTTCTTC; CDR3aa: CSGKDNPSYNEQFF
d_gene: TRBD2; abundance: NA; v_gene: TRBV12-3/TRBV12-4; j_gene: TRBJ2-7; CDR3nt: TGTGCCAGCAGTACCTCACCGGGACTAGCAGTCTACGAGCAGTACTTC; CDR3aa: CASSTSPGLAVYEQYF
d_gene: NA; abundance: NA; v_gene: TRBV28; j_gene: TRBJ2-5; CDR3nt: TGTGCCAGCAGTTTCAGGGGAGTTCGGGACGGACAAGAGACCCAGTACTTC; CDR3aa: CASSFRGVRDGQETQYF
d_gene: NA; abundance: once; v_gene: TRBV27; j_gene: TRBJ2-7; CDR3nt: TGTGCCAGCCGTTCGTTACTAACCTACGAGCAGTACTTC; CDR3aa: CASRSLLTYEQYF
d_gene: TRBD2; abundance: NA; v_gene: TRBV15; j_gene: TRBJ2-2; CDR3nt: TGTGCCACCAGCCCGGGACTAGCGGATCCAGGAACCGGGGAGCTGTTTTTT; CDR3aa: CATSPGLADPGTGELFF
d_gene: NA; abundance: NA; v_gene: TRBV19; j_gene: TRBJ2-1; CDR3nt: TGTGCCAGTAGCATCTATACATACAATGAGCAGTTCTTC; CDR3aa: CASSIYTYNEQFF
d_gene: NA; abundance: NA; v_gene: TRBV4-3; j_gene: TRBJ1-5; CDR3nt: TGCGCCAGCAGCCAAGAAGGGGATGACAATCAGCCCCAGCATTTT; CDR3aa: CASSQEGDDNQPQHF
d_gene: NA; abundance: NA; v_gene: TRBV28; j_gene: TRBJ1-2; CDR3nt: TGTGCCACCTCCCCTCGGGGGTTTTTGAACTATGGCTACACCTTC; CDR3aa: CATSPRGFLNYGYTF
d_gene: TRBD2; abundance: NA; v_gene: TRBV24-1; j_gene: TRBJ2-7; CDR3nt: TGTGCCACCAGTGAACGGGGGGTCGAGCAGTACTTC; CDR3aa: CATSERGVEQYF
d_gene: NA; abundance: once; v_gene: TRBV24-1; j_gene: TRBJ2-1; CDR3nt: TGTGCCACCGCGGGACCAAGCTCCTACAATGAGCAGTTCTTC; CDR3aa: CATAGPSSYNEQFF
d_gene: NA; abundance: few; v_gene: TRBV11-2; j_gene: TRBJ1-1; CDR3nt: TGTGCCAGCAGCTTAGAGTTAGCCAGCGAAGCTTTCTTT; CDR3aa: CASSLELASEAFF
d_gene: NA; abundance: NA; v_gene: TRBV28; j_gene: TRBJ2-7; CDR3nt: TGTGCCAGCAGCCCCGTCTATATGGGCTACGAGCAGTACTTC; CDR3aa: CASSPVYMGYEQYF
d_gene: NA; abundance: NA; v_gene: TRBV27; j_gene: TRBJ2-7; CDR3nt: TGTGCCAGCAGACTGACGGGACTTTACTACGAGCAGTACTTC; CDR3aa: CASRLTGLYYEQYF
d_gene: NA; abundance: NA; v_gene: TRBV29-1; j_gene: TRBJ1-4; CDR3nt: TGCAGCGTTGAAGGTCCGGGGGCGGGTGAAAAACTGTTTTTT; CDR3aa: CSVEGPGAGEKLFF
d_gene: NA; abundance: NA; v_gene: TRBV12-3/TRBV12-4; j_gene: TRBJ1-4; CDR3nt: TGTGCCAGCAGCCACCTGGGCCTGAATGAAAAACTGTTTTTT; CDR3aa: CASSHLGLNEKLFF
d_gene: TRBD2; abundance: NA; v_gene: TRBV6-5; j_gene: TRBJ2-3; CDR3nt: TGTGCCAGCAGGCCGACTAGCGGGGGCACAGATACGCAGTATTTT; CDR3aa: CASRPTSGGTDTQYF
d_gene: NA; abundance: NA; v_gene: TRBV30; j_gene: TRBJ2-7; CDR3nt: TGTGCCTGGGGACCCTCGACCTTTTCCGAGCAGTACTTC; CDR3aa: CAWGPSTFSEQYF
d_gene: NA; abundance: NA; v_gene: TRBV20-1; j_gene: TRBJ1-3; CDR3nt: TGCAGTGCTAGAGGACGGCTTCCGTGGTCTGGAAACACCATATATTTT; CDR3aa: CSARGRLPWSGNTIYF
d_gene: TRBD1; abundance: NA; v_gene: TRBV13; j_gene: TRBJ2-2; CDR3nt: TGTGCCAGCAGCGAGAGGACAGGGGGCATCTTTGACGGGGAGCTGTTTTTT; CDR3aa: CASSERTGGIFDGELFF
d_gene: NA; abundance: NA; v_gene: TRBV6-5; j_gene: TRBJ1-2; CDR3nt: TGTGCCAGCAGTTACGGGGAGCGCTACTATGGCTACACCTTC; CDR3aa: CASSYGERYYGYTF
d_gene: TRBD1; abundance: NA; v_gene: TRBV4-3; j_gene: TRBJ1-2; CDR3nt: TGCGCCAGCAGCCAAGATAGGGCAGGGGGCTTCTATGGCTACACCTTC; CDR3aa: CASSQDRAGGFYGYTF
d_gene: NA; abundance: NA; v_gene: TRBV24-1; j_gene: TRBJ1-5; CDR3nt: TGTGCCACCAGTGCAACAGGGTTGGCGAAACAGCCCCAGCATTTT; CDR3aa: CATSATGLAKQPQHF
d_gene: NA; abundance: NA; v_gene: TRBV24-1; j_gene: TRBJ2-3; CDR3nt: TGTGCCACCAGTGATTTGGAAAGTACAGATACGCAGTATTTT; CDR3aa: CATSDLESTDTQYF